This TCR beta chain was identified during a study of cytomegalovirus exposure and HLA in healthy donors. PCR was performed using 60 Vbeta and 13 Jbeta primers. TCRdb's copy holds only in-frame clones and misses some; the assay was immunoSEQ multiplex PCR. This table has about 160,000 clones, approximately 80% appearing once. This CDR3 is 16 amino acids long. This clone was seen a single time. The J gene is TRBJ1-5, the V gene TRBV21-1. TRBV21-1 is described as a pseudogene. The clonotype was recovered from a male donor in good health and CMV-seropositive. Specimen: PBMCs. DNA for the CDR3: TGTGCCAGCAGACACTCAGCGAACTATAGCAATCAGCCCCAGCATTTT. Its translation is CASRHSANYSNQPQHF.